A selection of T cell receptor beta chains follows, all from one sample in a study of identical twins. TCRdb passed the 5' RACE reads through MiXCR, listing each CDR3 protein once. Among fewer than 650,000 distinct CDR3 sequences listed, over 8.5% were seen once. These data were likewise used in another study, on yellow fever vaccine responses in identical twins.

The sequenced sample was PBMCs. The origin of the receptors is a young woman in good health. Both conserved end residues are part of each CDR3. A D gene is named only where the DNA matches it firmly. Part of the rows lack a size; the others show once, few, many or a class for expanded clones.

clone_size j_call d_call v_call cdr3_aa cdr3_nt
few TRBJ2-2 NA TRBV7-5 CISVPEALGLGVLNTGELFF NA
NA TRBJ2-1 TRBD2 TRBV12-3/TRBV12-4 CASSTGTSYEQFF TGTGCCAGCAGTACCGGGACTAGCTATGAGCAGTTCTTC
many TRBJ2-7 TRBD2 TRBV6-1 CASSPPLAGAHEQYF TGTGCCAGCAGCCCCCCCCTAGCGGGAGCCCACGAGCAGTACTTC
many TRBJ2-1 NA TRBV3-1 CASSPRPNEQFF TGTGCCAGCAGCCCTCGACCAAATGAGCAGTTCTTC
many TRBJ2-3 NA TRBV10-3 CAISESGEDTQYF TGTGCCATCAGTGAGTCGGGGGAGGATACGCAGTATTTT
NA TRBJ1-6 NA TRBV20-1 CSARVGGRGSPLHF TGCAGTGCTAGAGTAGGGGGGCGAGGGTCACCCCTCCACTTT
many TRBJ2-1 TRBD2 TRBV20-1 CSASPFSGGPSYNEQFF TGCAGTGCTAGCCCCTTTTCGGGAGGGCCCTCTTACAATGAGCAGTTCTTC
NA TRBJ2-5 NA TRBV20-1 CSAPGTPRGQYF TGCAGTGCCCCCGGGACCCCGAGGGGCCAGTACTTC
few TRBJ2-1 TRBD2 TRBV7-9 CASSSLGGGSSYNEQFF TGTGCCAGCAGCTCCCTCGGCGGGGGGAGCTCCTACAATGAGCAGTTCTTC
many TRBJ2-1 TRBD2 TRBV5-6 CASSSLRSGRAGEQFF TGTGCCAGCAGCTCCCTACGAAGCGGGAGGGCCGGGGAGCAGTTCTTC
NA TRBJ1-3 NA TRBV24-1 CATAPRSSSGNTIYF TGTGCCACCGCCCCGCGGAGTAGCTCTGGAAACACCATATATTTT
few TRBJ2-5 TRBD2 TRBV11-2 CASSLRSTLAGGETQYF TGTGCCAGCAGCTTAAGATCCACTCTAGCGGGGGGGGAGACCCAGTACTTC
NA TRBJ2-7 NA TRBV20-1 CSASWGGNLYEQYF TGCAGTGCGAGTTGGGGGGGCAACCTCTACGAGCAGTACTTC
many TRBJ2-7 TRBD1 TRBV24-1 CATSDRGTGAYEQYF TGTGCCACCAGTGATCGCGGGACAGGGGCCTACGAGCAGTACTTC
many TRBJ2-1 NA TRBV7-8 CASSSPGFNEQFF TGTGCCAGCAGCTCACCCGGGTTCAATGAGCAGTTCTTC
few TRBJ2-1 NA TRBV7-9 CASSSLPTGTDNEQFF TGTGCCAGCAGCTCCCTTCCTACAGGGACCGACAATGAGCAGTTCTTC
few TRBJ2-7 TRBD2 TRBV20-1 CSASSRGLAGAEQYF TGCAGTGCGAGTTCGCGTGGTCTAGCGGGAGCCGAGCAGTACTTC
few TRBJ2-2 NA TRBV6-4 CASRQAGGTGELFF TGTGCCAGCAGACAGGCCGGGGGCACCGGGGAGCTGTTTTTT
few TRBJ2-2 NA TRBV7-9 CASQRTGTPNTGELFF TGTGCCAGCCAACGAACCGGGACACCGAACACCGGGGAGCTGTTTTTT
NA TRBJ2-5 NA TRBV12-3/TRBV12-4 CASLGGLEEETQYF TGTGCCAGCCTCGGGGGGCTAGAGGAGGAGACCCAGTACTTC
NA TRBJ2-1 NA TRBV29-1 CSVTMAGLDEQFF TGCAGCGTTACTATGGCAGGGCTGGACGAGCAGTTCTTC
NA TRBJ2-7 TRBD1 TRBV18 CASSPPSSGGEQYF TGTGCCAGCTCACCACCGAGTTCAGGGGGTGAGCAGTACTTC
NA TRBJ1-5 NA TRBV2 CASSDSGGDQPQHF TGTGCCAGCAGTGACAGCGGGGGCGATCAGCCCCAGCATTTT